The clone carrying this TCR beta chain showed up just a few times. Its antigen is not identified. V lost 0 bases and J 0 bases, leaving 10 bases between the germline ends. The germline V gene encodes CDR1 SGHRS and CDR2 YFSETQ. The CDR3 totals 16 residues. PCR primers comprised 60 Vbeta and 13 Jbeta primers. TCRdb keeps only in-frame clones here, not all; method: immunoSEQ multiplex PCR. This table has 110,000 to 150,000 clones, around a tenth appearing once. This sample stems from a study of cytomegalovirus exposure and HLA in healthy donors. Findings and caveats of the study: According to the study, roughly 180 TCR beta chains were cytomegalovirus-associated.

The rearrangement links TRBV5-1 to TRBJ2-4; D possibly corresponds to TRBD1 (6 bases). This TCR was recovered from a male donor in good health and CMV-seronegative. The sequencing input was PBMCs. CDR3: CASSLADSLAKNIQYF. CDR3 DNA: TGCGCCAGCAGCTTGGCGGACAGCCTAGCCAAAAACATTCAGTACTTC. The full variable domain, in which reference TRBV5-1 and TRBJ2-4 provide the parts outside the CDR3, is KAGVTQTPRYLIKTRGQQVTLSCSPISGHRSVSWYQQTPGQGLQFLFEYFSETQRNKGNFPGRFSGRQFSNSRSEMNVSTLELGDSALYLCASSLADSLAKNIQYFGAGTRLSVL.